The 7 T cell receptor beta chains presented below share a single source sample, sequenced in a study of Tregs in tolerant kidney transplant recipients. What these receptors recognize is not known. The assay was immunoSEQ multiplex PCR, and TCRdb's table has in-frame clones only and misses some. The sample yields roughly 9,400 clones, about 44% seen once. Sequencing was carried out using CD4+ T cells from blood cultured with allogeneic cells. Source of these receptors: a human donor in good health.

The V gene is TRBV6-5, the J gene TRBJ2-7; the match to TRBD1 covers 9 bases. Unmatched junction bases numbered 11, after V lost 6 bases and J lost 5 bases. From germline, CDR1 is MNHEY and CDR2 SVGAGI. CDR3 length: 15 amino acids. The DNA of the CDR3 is TGTGCCAGCAGCCTACCCGGGACAGGGAAGCACGAGCAGTACTTC. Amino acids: CASSLPGTGKHEQYF.

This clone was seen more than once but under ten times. The CDR3: CASSPGLAGSEQFF. The CDR3 DNA follows: TGTGCCAGCAGCCCGGGCCTAGCGGGAAGCGAGCAGTTCTTC. The chain combines TRBV4-2 with TRBJ2-1; 9 bases align to TRBD2. The germline V gene encodes CDR1 LGHNA and CDR2 YNFKEQ. CDR3 length: 14 amino acids. V shed 4 bases and J 10 bases; nucleotides not matched to a gene: 8.

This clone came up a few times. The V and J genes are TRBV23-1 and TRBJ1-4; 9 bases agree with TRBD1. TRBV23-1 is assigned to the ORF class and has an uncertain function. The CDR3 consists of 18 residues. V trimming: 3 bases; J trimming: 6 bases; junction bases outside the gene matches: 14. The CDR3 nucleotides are TGCGCCAGCAGTCACCCGGGGACAGGGTACTGTCCTCATGAAAAACTGTTTTTT. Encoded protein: CASSHPGTGYCPHEKLFF.

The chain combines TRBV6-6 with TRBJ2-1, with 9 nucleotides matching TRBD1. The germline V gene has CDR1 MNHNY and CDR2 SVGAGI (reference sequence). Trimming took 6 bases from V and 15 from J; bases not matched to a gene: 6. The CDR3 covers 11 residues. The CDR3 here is CASSRDRERFF. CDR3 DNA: TGTGCCAGCAGCAGGGACAGGGAAAGGTTCTTC.

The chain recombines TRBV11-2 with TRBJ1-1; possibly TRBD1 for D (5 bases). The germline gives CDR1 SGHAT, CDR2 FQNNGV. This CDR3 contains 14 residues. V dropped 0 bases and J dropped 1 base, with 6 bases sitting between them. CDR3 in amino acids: CASSLDGANTEAFF. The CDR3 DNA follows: TGTGCCAGCAGCTTAGATGGGGCGAACACTGAAGCTTTCTTT.

CDR3 sequence: CSHGDPLSQYF. The CDR3 coding sequence is TGCAGCCATGGGGACCCACTTTCGCAGTATTTT. This rearrangement joins TRBV20-1 to TRBJ2-3; D may correspond to TRBD1 or TRBD2 (5 bases each). The CDR3 runs 11 residues. Germline CDR1 is DFQATT and CDR2 is SNEGSKA (reference sequence).

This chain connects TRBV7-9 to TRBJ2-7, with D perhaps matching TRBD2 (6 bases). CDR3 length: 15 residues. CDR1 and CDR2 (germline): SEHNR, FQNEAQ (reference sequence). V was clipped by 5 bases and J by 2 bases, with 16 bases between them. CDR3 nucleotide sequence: TGTGCCAGCAGCCGCCGTCGGGACTTAACCTACGAGCAGTACTTC. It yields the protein CASSRRRDLTYEQYF.